This TCR beta chain was captured by sequencing in a study of blood T cell repertoires in COVID-19. Looking at the study overall: Samples came from the United States, Italy and Spain, spanning acute and convalescent COVID-19. Sources were T cells, B-cell-depleted T cells, or PBMCs; the material itself was cDNA or gDNA.

Sequenced by immunoSEQ multiplex PCR; TCRdb stores in-frame clones only, minus some. The data show over 250,000 clones, around 87% seen once. Sequencing was done on a sample of peripheral blood. This TCR derives from a woman aged 50 to 60 with acute or convalescent COVID-19.

In DNA, the CDR3 is TGTGCCAGCAGTTGGACAGGAGAAGAGACCCAGTACTTC. It codes for CASSWTGEETQYF. The chain combines TRBV12-3 or TRBV12-4 with TRBJ2-5; 7 bases agree with TRBD1. CDR3 length: 13 amino acids. The V gene end was trimmed by 4 bases and the J gene end by 3 bases; junction bases not matched to a gene: 2.